This section outlines one T cell receptor beta chain sequence together with its context. The target antigen is unknown. One end of the junction varies from germline; a read error may be responsible. These data originate in a study of molecular identifiers for immune sequencing clone quantification. Study-wide points: The share of molecules held by clones above 20 RNA copies was over 99% in effector cells and under 1% in naive cells.

It was with previously described methods and listed TCR primers that bulk TCR libraries were made. Each CDR3 protein gets one entry after TCRdb re-called the PCR reads with MiXCR. The sample has 65,000 or so distinct CDR3 sequences; about 18% are singletons. Germline CDR1 and CDR2: SEHNR and FQNEAQ (reference sequence). The CDR3 totals 17 residues. The rearrangement uses TRBV7-9 and TRBJ2-1, with 13 bases fitting TRBD2. Sequences were obtained from naive CD8+ T cells from blood, with Jurkat cell RNA spiked in. Described subset: FACS-sorted CD8+CD4-CCR7+CD45RA+ naive T cells. This sequence originates from a human donor in good health. Some libraries in this study had Jurkat cell RNA spiked in. CDR3 nucleotide sequence: TGTGCCAGCAGCCTCGGACTAGCGGGAGCCCGCTACAATGAGCAGCTCTTC. Its translation: CASSLGLAGARYNEQLF.